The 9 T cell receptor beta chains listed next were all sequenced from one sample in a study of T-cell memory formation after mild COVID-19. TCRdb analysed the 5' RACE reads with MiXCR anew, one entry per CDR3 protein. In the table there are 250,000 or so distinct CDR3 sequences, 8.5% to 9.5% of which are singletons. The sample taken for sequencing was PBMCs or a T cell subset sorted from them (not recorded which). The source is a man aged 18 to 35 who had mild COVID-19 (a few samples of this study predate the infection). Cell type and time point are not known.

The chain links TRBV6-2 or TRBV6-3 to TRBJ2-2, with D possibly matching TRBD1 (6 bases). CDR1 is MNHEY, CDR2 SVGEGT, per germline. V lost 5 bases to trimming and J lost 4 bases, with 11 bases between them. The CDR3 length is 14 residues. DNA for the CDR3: TGTGCCAGCAGTATCAGGGGAATCACCGGGGAGCTGTTTTTT. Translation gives CASSIRGITGELFF.

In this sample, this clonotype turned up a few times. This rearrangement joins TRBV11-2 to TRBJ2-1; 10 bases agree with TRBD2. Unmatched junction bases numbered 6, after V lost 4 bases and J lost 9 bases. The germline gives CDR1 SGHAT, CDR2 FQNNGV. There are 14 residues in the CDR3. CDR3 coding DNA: TGTGCCAGCAGCTCCGTAGCGGGGGGTTTTGAGCAGTTCTTC. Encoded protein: CASSSVAGGFEQFF.

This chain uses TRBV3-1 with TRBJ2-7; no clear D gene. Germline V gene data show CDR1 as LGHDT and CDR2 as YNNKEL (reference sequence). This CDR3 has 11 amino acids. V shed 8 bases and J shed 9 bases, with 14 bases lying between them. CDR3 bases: TGTGCCAGCGGGCCCCCCTTCGGGCAGTACTTC. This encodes CASGPPFGQYF.

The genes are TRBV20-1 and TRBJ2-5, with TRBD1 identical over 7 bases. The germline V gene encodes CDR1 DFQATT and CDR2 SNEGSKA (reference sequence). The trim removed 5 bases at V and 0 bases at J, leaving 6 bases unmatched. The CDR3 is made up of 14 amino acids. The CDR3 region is CSADKGADQETQYF. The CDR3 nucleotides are TGCAGTGCTGACAAGGGGGCCGACCAAGAGACCCAGTACTTC.

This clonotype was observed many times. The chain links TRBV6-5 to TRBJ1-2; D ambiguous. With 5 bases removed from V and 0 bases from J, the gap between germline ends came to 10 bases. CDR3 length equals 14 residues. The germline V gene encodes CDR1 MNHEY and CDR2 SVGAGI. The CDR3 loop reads CASSLSRTNYGYTF. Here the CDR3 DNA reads TGTGCCAGCAGTCTGTCGAGGACTAACTATGGCTACACCTTC.

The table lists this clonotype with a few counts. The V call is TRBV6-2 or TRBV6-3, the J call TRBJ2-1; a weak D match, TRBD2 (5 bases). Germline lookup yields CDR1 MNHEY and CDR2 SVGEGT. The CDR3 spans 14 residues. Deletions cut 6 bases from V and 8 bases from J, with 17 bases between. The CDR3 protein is CASSYLRGVDEQFF. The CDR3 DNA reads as TGTGCCAGCAGCTACCTCCGGGGTGTCGATGAGCAGTTCTTC.

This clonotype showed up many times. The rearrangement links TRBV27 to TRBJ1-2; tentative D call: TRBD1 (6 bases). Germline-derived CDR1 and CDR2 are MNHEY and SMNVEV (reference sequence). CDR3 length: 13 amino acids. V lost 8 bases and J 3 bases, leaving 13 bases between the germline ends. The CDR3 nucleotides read TGTGCCAGCGGTCCCACAGGGTACTATGGCTACACCTTC. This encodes CASGPTGYYGYTF.

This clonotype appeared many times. The chain's CDR3 is CASTLLGGNTEAFF. As DNA, the CDR3 is TGTGCCAGCACTCTACTGGGGGGGAACACTGAAGCTTTCTTT. The chain uses TRBV6-5 and TRBJ1-1; TRBD1 might be the D (5 bases). The CDR3 consists of 14 residues. Germline lookup yields CDR1 MNHEY and CDR2 SVGAGI. V was clipped by 7 bases and J by 1 base, with 13 bases between them.

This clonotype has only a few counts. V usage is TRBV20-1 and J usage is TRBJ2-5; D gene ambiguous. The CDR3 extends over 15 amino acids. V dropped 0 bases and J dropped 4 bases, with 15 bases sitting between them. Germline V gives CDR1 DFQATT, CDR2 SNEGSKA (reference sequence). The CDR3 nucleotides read TGCAGTGCTAGAGACCCGGCCGGAGCAGGAGAGACCCAGTACTTC. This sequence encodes CSARDPAGAGETQYF.